These T cell receptor beta chains were read from a single sample in a study of shared clonotypes between healthy human individuals. Profiled with immunoSEQ multiplex PCR; TCRdb holds only in-frame clones, not every one. Of about 1 million clones in the sample, around four fifths were seen once. Sequenced material: memory CD4+ T cells sorted from blood. These receptors all stem from a man between 18 and 35 years old in good health. The CDR3 runs from the conserved cysteine through the conserved F or W. The order of the fields is clone size, J gene, D gene, V gene, CDR3 protein, CDR3 DNA. The D gene is left open where the match is weak. Part of the rows lack a size; the others show once, few, many or a class for expanded clones.

- | TRBJ2-6 | TRBD1 | TRBV7-9 | CASSADRGRGANVLTF | TGTGCCAGCAGCGCGGACAGGGGCCGGGGGGCCAACGTCCTGACTTTC
- | TRBJ1-6 | TRBD1 | TRBV5-1 | CASSSLDRGGSPLHF | TGCGCCAGCAGCTCCCTGGACAGGGGAGGATCACCCCTCCACTTT
- | TRBJ1-6 | - | TRBV30 | CAWSAHRAAGSSPLHF | TGTGCCTGGAGTGCTCATCGGGCCGCTGGTTCCTCACCCCTCCACTTT
- | TRBJ1-6 | TRBD1 | TRBV30 | CAWSVLIRSRKDRVNNSPLHF | TGTGCCTGGAGTGTACTTATCCGTTCCCGAAAAGACAGGGTGAATAATTCACCCCTCCACTTT
- | TRBJ2-5 | - | TRBV18 | CASKPPVGTQETQYF | TGTGCCAGCAAACCTCCGGTGGGAACCCAAGAGACCCAGTACTTC
- | TRBJ2-2 | - | TRBV5-6 | CASSPNGYTNTGELFF | TGTGCCAGCAGCCCGAATGGGTACACGAACACCGGGGAGCTGTTTTTT
- | TRBJ1-3 | - | TRBV5-1 | CASSFDGNTIYF | TGCGCCAGCAGCTTCGATGGAAACACCATATATTTT
- | TRBJ1-5 | TRBD1 | TRBV5-1 | CASSPTAGGNQPQHF | TGCGCCAGCAGCCCCACGGCAGGGGGGAATCAGCCCCAGCATTTT
few | TRBJ1-5 | TRBD1 | TRBV4-1 | CASRTTQGQQDQPQHF | TGCGCCAGCAGGACGACCCAGGGACAGCAGGATCAGCCCCAGCATTTT
- | TRBJ1-5 | - | TRBV7-9 | CASSLDVGLSNQPQHF | TGTGCCAGCAGCCTAGATGTGGGTTTGAGCAATCAGCCCCAGCATTTT
- | TRBJ2-5 | - | TRBV7-2 | CASSRGAGSQETQYF | TGTGCCAGCAGCCGCGGGGCGGGATCCCAAGAGACCCAGTACTTC
- | TRBJ1-2 | - | TRBV7-9 | CASSLGFAENLNYGYTF | TGTGCCAGCAGCTTGGGGTTCGCCGAAAACCTTAACTATGGCTACACCTTC
once | TRBJ2-2 | TRBD1 | TRBV11-2 | CASSLDRVVAGELFF | TGTGCCAGCAGCCTAGACAGGGTTGTAGCCGGGGAGCTGTTTTTT
- | TRBJ2-5 | TRBD1 | TRBV6-6 | CASSPWDSLQETQYF | TGTGCCAGCAGCCCCTGGGACAGCCTCCAAGAGACCCAGTACTTC
- | TRBJ1-1 | - | TRBV20-1 | CSASSEAFF | TGCAGTGCCAGCAGTGAAGCTTTCTTT
- | TRBJ1-2 | TRBD1 | TRBV5-1 | CASRTGQVYDYGYTF | TGCGCCAGCAGAACGGGACAGGTGTATGACTATGGCTACACCTTC
- | TRBJ2-7 | - | TRBV29-1 | CSVEEVTGLSSYEQYF | TGCAGCGTTGAAGAGGTGACAGGACTGAGCTCCTACGAGCAGTACTTC
- | TRBJ1-1 | - | TRBV18 | CASSPESSSLEAFF | TGTGCCAGCTCACCTGAATCTAGTAGCCTCGAAGCTTTCTTT
- | TRBJ2-7 | - | TRBV5-1 | CASSLGHPEQYF | TGCGCCAGCAGCTTGGGACATCCCGAGCAGTACTTC
- | TRBJ2-3 | - | TRBV5-1 | CASSWALSTDTQYF | TGCGCCAGCAGTTGGGCACTGAGCACAGATACGCAGTATTTT
- | TRBJ2-1 | - | TRBV7-9 | CASSSDRHNEQFF | TGTGCCAGCAGTTCAGACCGACACAATGAGCAGTTCTTC
- | TRBJ2-1 | - | TRBV7-9 | CASSPVIRGYEQFF | TGTGCCAGCAGCCCAGTGATTCGGGGGTATGAGCAGTTCTTC
- | TRBJ2-1 | - | TRBV5-6 | CASSVRVGASYNEQFF | TGTGCCAGCAGCGTTCGGGTGGGGGCCTCCTACAATGAGCAGTTCTTC
- | TRBJ1-2 | - | TRBV10-3 | CAISESGGHVGYTF | TGTGCCATCAGTGAGTCAGGGGGGCACGTTGGCTACACCTTC
- | TRBJ1-6 | - | TRBV5-4 | CASSFTDRDNSPLHF | TGTGCCAGCAGCTTCACGGACCGAGATAATTCACCCCTCCACTTT
- | TRBJ2-7 | - | TRBV7-2 | CASSPARGSSSEQYF | TGTGCCAGCAGCCCTGCCCGAGGGAGTTCGAGTGAGCAGTACTTC
- | TRBJ2-7 | - | TRBV7-2 | CASSRSSGTWDEQYF | TGTGCCAGCAGCCGCTCCTCCGGGACCTGGGACGAGCAGTACTTC
- | TRBJ1-1 | - | TRBV10-2 | CASSERERPGMTAFF | TGCGCCAGCAGTGAGAGGGAGAGGCCCGGTATGACAGCTTTCTTT
- | TRBJ1-3 | - | TRBV6-6 | CASSTSGNTIYF | TGTGCCAGCAGTACCTCAGGAAACACCATATATTTT